This entry lists 23 T cell receptor beta chains sequenced from one sample in a study of CD8 T cells in Susac syndrome. The RNA, about 0.45 to 1 ug, was put through reverse transcription using random hexamers. TCRdb passed the immunoSEQ multiplex PCR reads through MiXCR, listing each CDR3 protein once. The table has approximately 300,000 distinct CDR3 sequences, 65% to 90% seen once. Material: CD8+ T cells from PBMCs. These receptors all come from a human donor with multiple sclerosis.

The chain couples TRBV29-1 to TRBJ2-1; D is ambiguous. The CDR3 has 15 residues. From germline, CDR1 is SQVTM and CDR2 ANQGSEA. V lost 5 bases and J 5 bases, leaving 19 bases between the germline ends. For the CDR3, the DNA is TGCAGCGTTCTTGCTGTCAGCCGCAATAACAATGAGCAGTTCTTC. This gives the protein CSVLAVSRNNNEQFF.

The chain joins TRBV2 to TRBJ1-5, with no clear D. The germline CDR1 and CDR2 sequences are SNHLY and FYNNEI. The germline V and J ends were trimmed by 6 bases and 4 bases, with 10 bases remaining between them. The CDR3 spans 13 residues. Here the CDR3 reads CASSAGTNQPQHF. The CDR3 bases are TGTGCCAGCAGCGCGGGAACTAATCAGCCCCAGCATTTT.

This rearrangement joins TRBV4-3 to TRBJ2-7; 12 bases match TRBD2. J lost 4 bases, V lost 0 bases, and 7 bases had no gene match. CDR3 length: 17 amino acids. CDR1 and CDR2 from the germline V gene are LGHNA and YSLEER. The CDR3 region is CASSQDPTSGRSYEQYF. The CDR3 nucleotides read TGCGCCAGCAGCCAAGATCCCACTAGCGGGAGGTCTTACGAGCAGTACTTC.

This clonotype turned up a few times. J is TRBJ2-7 and V is TRBV15; 7 bases agree with TRBD2. CDR1 and CDR2 from the germline V gene are LNHNV and YYDKDF (reference sequence). V was pared by 3 bases and J by 6 bases, with 8 bases of the junction left unmatched. The CDR3 has 14 amino acids. CDR3 DNA sequence: TGTGCCACCAGCAGCCGGGGAGGGGATATCGAGCAGTACTTC. Translated, it gives CATSSRGGDIEQYF.

The chain uses TRBV4-1 and TRBJ2-2, with TRBD2 as a possible D gene (6 bases). V lost 0 bases and J 6 bases, leaving 14 bases between the germline ends. The CDR3 has 16 amino acids. CDR1 is MGHRA, CDR2 YSYEKL, per germline. CDR3: CASSQDPPGEAGELFF. Here the CDR3 DNA reads TGCGCCAGCAGCCAAGATCCTCCGGGAGAAGCCGGGGAGCTGTTTTTT.

This clonotype was observed a single time. The chain employs TRBV27 and TRBJ2-7, with TRBD1 matching over 7 bases. Germline assignment: CDR1 MNHEY and CDR2 SMNVEV (reference sequence). V dropped 4 bases and J dropped 4; count of bases not matched to a gene: 7. The CDR3 covers 14 residues. For the CDR3, the DNA is TGTGCCAGCAGTTCTAAAGAGGGGGCGTACGAGCAGTACTTC. It yields the protein CASSSKEGAYEQYF.

This sequence joins TRBV30 and TRBJ1-5; a weak D match, TRBD1 (6 bases). This CDR3 has 13 amino acids. Between the trimmed V and J ends, which lost 5 bases and 5 bases, there was a span of 13 bases. Germline values: CDR1 GTSNPN, CDR2 SVGIG (reference sequence). CDR3 region: CAWSVQGHQPQHF. CDR3 nucleotides: TGTGCCTGGTCTGTACAGGGACATCAGCCCCAGCATTTT.

This clonotype was observed a handful of times. V and J are TRBV20-1 and TRBJ2-5; D possibly corresponds to TRBD1 (5 bases). The CDR3 consists of 12 residues. Germline values: CDR1 DFQATT, CDR2 SNEGSKA (reference sequence). V was clipped by 4 bases and J by 2 bases, with 8 bases between them. CDR3 nucleotide sequence: TGCAGTGCTAACCAGGGACAAGAGACCCAGTACTTC. Translation: CSANQGQETQYF.

The rearrangement joins TRBV19 to TRBJ2-4; possibly TRBD2 for D (5 bases). The CDR3 contains 13 residues. The V gene lost 7 bases and the J gene lost 0 bases, with 7 bases spanning the gap. Germline V gene data show CDR1 as LNHDA and CDR2 as SQIVND (reference sequence). The CDR3 nucleotides read TGTGCCAGTATTGGACTAGCCAAAAACATTCAGTACTTC. Protein: CASIGLAKNIQYF.

The genes are TRBV28 and TRBJ1-2, with D hard to call. This CDR3 is 14 amino acids long. Trimming pared 6 bases from V and 2 bases from J, leaving 13 bases between. The V gene's germline CDR1 is MDHEN and CDR2 SYDVKM. CDR3 protein: CASRPFGPNYGYTF. The CDR3 coding sequence is TGTGCCAGCAGGCCCTTCGGCCCAAACTATGGCTACACCTTC.

The rearrangement joins TRBV27 to TRBJ2-3; tentative D call: TRBD1 (6 bases). The ends were cut back, 11 bases at V and 3 bases at J, with 15 bases in the middle. The CDR3 runs 13 residues. The V gene's germline CDR1 is MNHEY and CDR2 SMNVEV (reference sequence). CDR3: CACWGLGTDTQYF. CDR3 in DNA: TGTGCCTGTTGGGGGCTGGGAACAGATACGCAGTATTTT.

This clonotype appeared a few times. The J gene is TRBJ2-2, the V gene TRBV6-2 or TRBV6-3; no definite D call. The CDR3 covers 13 residues. CDR1 is MNHEY, CDR2 SVGEGT, per germline. V gave up 5 bases and J gave up 5 bases, with 9 bases separating them. DNA of the CDR3: TGTGCCAGCAGTGTAGATAGTACCGGGGAGCTGTTTTTT. Translation: CASSVDSTGELFF.

Remarks on this clonotype: One end of the junction is discordant with germline, which a read error may explain. This chain connects TRBV6-1 to TRBJ1-5; possibly TRBD1 for D (5 bases). There are 14 residues in the CDR3. Per the germline V gene, CDR1 is MNHNS and CDR2 is SASEGT. In nucleotides, the CDR3 is TGTGCCAGCGGTGAACTCAGGGATGGCCAGCCCCAGCATTTT. Its translation: CASGELRDGQPQHF.

The gene calls are TRBV30 and TRBJ1-1, with D hard to call. V gave up 0 bases and J gave up 4 bases, with 6 bases separating them. The CDR3 covers 12 residues. Germline CDR1 and CDR2: GTSNPN and SVGIG (reference sequence). The CDR3 DNA is TGTGCCTGGAGTGTAAGCTTCACTGAAGCTTTCTTT. It specifies CAWSVSFTEAFF.

This chain connects TRBV30 to TRBJ2-7; unclear D gene. This CDR3 region has 12 residues. V lost 0 bases to trimming and J lost 1 base, with 4 bases between them. The germline gives CDR1 GTSNPN, CDR2 SVGIG (reference sequence). This CDR3 reads CAWSVISYEQYF. The CDR3 region has the DNA TGTGCCTGGAGTGTTATATCCTACGAGCAGTACTTC.

The chain couples TRBV20-1 to TRBJ1-5; weak D call: TRBD1 (5 bases). The CDR3 covers 17 residues. V dropped 3 bases and J dropped 4 bases, with 22 bases sitting between them. Germline CDR1 reads DFQATT; CDR2 reads SNEGSKA (reference sequence). CDR3 amino acids: CSASFLRSPGGNQPQHF. The DNA of the CDR3 is TGCAGTGCTAGCTTCCTCCGGTCCCCCGGGGGGAATCAGCCCCAGCATTTT.

Comment on this clonotype: Mismatch with germline at one junction end may stem from a read error. V gene TRBV10-3 combines with J gene TRBJ2-1; no clear D. The CDR3 has 11 amino acids. Germline lookup yields CDR1 ENHRY and CDR2 SYGVKD. CDR3 nucleotide sequence: TGTGCCATCAGTGAGTACATTGAGCAGTTCTTC. This translates into CAISEYIEQFF.

This chain joins TRBV4-1 and TRBJ2-7, with TRBD1 as a possible D gene (5 bases). The CDR3 contains 15 residues. Trimming left V 1 base short and J 6 bases short, with 16 bases between. The germline V gene encodes CDR1 MGHRA and CDR2 YSYEKL. This chain's CDR3 is CASSQVTGSSAEQYF. For the CDR3, the DNA is TGCGCCAGCAGCCAAGTTACAGGCTCGTCGGCCGAGCAGTACTTC.

This clonotype appeared a single time. CDR3 residues: CASSAWTVSNQPQHF. The CDR3 DNA is TGTGCCAGTAGTGCGTGGACAGTTAGCAATCAGCCCCAGCATTTT. This chain links TRBV19 with TRBJ1-5; D is perhaps TRBD1 (6 bases). The CDR3 is 15 amino acids. Germline assignment: CDR1 LNHDA and CDR2 SQIVND (reference sequence). Trimming took 5 bases from V and 0 from J, leaving 11 bases between them.

The chain couples TRBV4-3 to TRBJ2-1; 9 positions agree with TRBD2. The germline V gene encodes CDR1 LGHNA and CDR2 YSLEER. The CDR3 is 16 amino acids. With V trimmed by 0 bases and J by 8 bases, 8 bases remained unmatched. CDR3 in amino acids: CASSQDGISGRDEQFF. CDR3 nucleotides: TGCGCCAGCAGCCAAGATGGGATTAGCGGGAGAGATGAGCAGTTCTTC.

The chain has TRBV6-2 or TRBV6-3 and TRBJ1-1; 7 bases fit TRBD1. The trim removed 1 base at V and 6 bases at J, leaving 11 bases unmatched. The germline V gene encodes CDR1 MNHEY and CDR2 SVGEGT. The CDR3 runs 16 residues. For the CDR3, the DNA is TGTGCCAGCAGTTACTTAACAACAGGGGAGAGGGCTGAAGCTTTCTTT. Translation gives CASSYLTTGERAEAFF.

The chain joins TRBV11-2 to TRBJ1-2, with 12 bases matching TRBD1. CDR1 is SGHAT, CDR2 FQNNGV, per germline. The ends lost 5 bases at V and 7 bases at J; junction bases unmatched: 8. CDR3 length: 15 residues. In nucleotides, the CDR3 is TGTGCCAGCAGCGGAGGGACAGGGGGCGAGGCTGGCTACACCTTC. It yields the protein CASSGGTGGEAGYTF.

Here the CDR3 reads CASSQWSRYEQYF. The CDR3 DNA is TGTGCCAGCAGCCAATGGTCCCGCTACGAGCAGTACTTC. The J gene is TRBJ2-7, the V gene TRBV14; D remains unclear. Trimming pared 2 bases from V and 3 bases from J, leaving 8 bases between. This CDR3 has 13 residues. CDR1 SGHDN and CDR2 FVKESK come from the germline V gene.